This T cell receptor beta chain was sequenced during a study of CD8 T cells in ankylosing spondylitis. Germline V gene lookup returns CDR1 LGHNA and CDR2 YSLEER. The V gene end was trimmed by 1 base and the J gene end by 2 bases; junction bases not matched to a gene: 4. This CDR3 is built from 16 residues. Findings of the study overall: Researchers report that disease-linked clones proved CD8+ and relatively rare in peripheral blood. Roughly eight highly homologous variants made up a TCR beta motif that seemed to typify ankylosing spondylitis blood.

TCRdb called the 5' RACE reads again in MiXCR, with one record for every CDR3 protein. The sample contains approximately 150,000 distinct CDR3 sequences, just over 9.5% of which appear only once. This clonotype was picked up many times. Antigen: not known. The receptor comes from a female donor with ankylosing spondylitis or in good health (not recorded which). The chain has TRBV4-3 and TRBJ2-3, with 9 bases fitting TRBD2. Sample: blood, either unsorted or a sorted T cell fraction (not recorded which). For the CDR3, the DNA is TGCGCCAGCAGCCAAGTTAGCGGGAGTTACACAGATACGCAGTATTTT. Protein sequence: CASSQVSGSYTDTQYF.